The TCR beta chain described here comes from a study of beta chain features in type 1 diabetes (dated by TCRdb to the late 2010s). About the full investigation: Patients and healthy donors did not differ in mean age, gender distribution, total cell number or subset yield. A total of under 120,000,000 sorted cells were examined across all samples, and RNA yield correlated strongly with the number of cells per subset. The study compared the TCRB repertoires of sorted circulating CD4+ T cell subsets in recently diagnosed type 1 diabetes patients with those in matched healthy donors. Regulatory and stem cell-like memory subsets were isolated from only 8 patients and roughly 8 healthy donors, whereas naive and central memory subsets came from all 28 donors.

What the work shows at the level of the full study, not this receptor alone: Fewer insertions and more nucleotide deletions at VDJ recombination sites were observed in patients with type 1 diabetes, implying thymic rearrangement abnormalities. Because cDNA rather than genomic DNA was sequenced, highly expressing activated cells could have been over-represented, although no difference in activation and CD3 levels was found between groups. Only small numbers of individuals were included in the HLA sub-analyses, which left unresolved whether HLA type had any influence on TCRB rearrangement. Type 1 diabetes patients showed a moderate but significant shortening of TCRB CDR3 length in all four CD4+ subsets. Shorter templates might have been favored by PCR, but patient and control samples were amplified and corrected together, so both groups would have been affected equally by any skew. Naive, central memory and regulatory TCRB repertoires appeared to be more alike among patients than among healthy donors.

A distance of 18 bases separates the germline ends of V and J, which lose 2 bases and 4 bases respectively. According to the germline V gene, CDR1 reads MDHEN and CDR2 reads SYDVKM. From the cysteine up to the phenylalanine, the CDR3 has a length of 17 residues. Only the CDR3 part of the read is kept: 51 bases, read in frame from the first base. The entire isolated RNA was reverse transcribed using the High Capacity cDNA Reverse Transcription Kit, and thus expressed TCRB transcripts were sequenced. Deep immunoSEQ sequencing was applied to naive, central memory and regulatory T cell samples, giving an average of approximately 3.8 million total reads per sample. Sorted cells were lysed in RLT buffer, and RNA was extracted using DNase-treated RNeasy Micro or Mini kits according to cell number. To prevent cross-contamination, each cell subset was processed individually, whereas patient and healthy donor samples were processed jointly. Using the immunoSEQ multiplex PCR, TCRB sequences were amplified from cDNA into 87-bp fragments spanning the CDR3 region. Sequencing of the amplicons was performed on the Illumina HiSeq platform. In the authors' own workflow: PCR bias was corrected computationally using synthetic template baselines, and reads within Hamming distance 2 were collapsed, with unmergeable singletons discarded. Reads were aligned against IMGT to assign V, D and J genes, CDR3 length and insertions or deletions at six rearrangement sites. Within each subset, clonotype counts were normalized to sorted cell number, and only after that were true diversity and Gini coefficients computed with the tcR R package. The overlap coefficient, calculated on TCRB nucleotide sequences, was used to quantify repertoire sharing. TCRdb retrieved this table from immuneACCESS and kept in-frame rearrangements only. Not all clones are present; in checked studies, unresolved V genes account for under half, and no reason is known for the remainder. The V and J calls and clone size are taken from that table; D and trimming were inferred from the DNA. The sample data list under 50,000 clones, and around 50% of these were observed just once. The top ten hold approximately 2% of the sample.

Worth noting for this clone: Its antigen is currently not known. No much larger clone is present one base from it, and per-base qualities are unavailable.

Each donor gave one peripheral blood draw, about 110 mL on average, collected into heparinised tubes. Naive, central memory, regulatory and stem cell-like memory CD4+ T cells were sorted on a BD FACSAria II using a panel including CD45RO, CCR7, CD25, CD127, CD95 and CD27. All sorted populations exceeded 95% purity. PBMCs were isolated right away by Lymphoprep density gradient centrifugation and were stained directly, without culture. Samples were stained and sorted in pairs, with one healthy donor and one patient per experiment, so that batch effects were minimized. The clonotype comes from a woman between 18 and 30 years old in good health. What was sequenced was Tregs from blood. In the paper's terms, the cell subset or site label means: regulatory CD4+ T cells. The chain couples TRBV28 to TRBJ2-1, with a tentative D gene TRBD2 over 6 matching bases. The encoded CDR3 is CASSLGGSRGLYNEQFF. The DNA reads as follows: TGTGCCAGCAGTTTAGGAGGGAGCCGAGGATTGTACAATGAGCAGTTCTTC. With the rest looked up from the reference TRBV28 and TRBJ2-1 genes rather than sequenced, the full variable domain is DVKVTQSSRYLVKRTGEKVFLECVQDMDHENMFWYRQDPGLGLRLIYFSYDVKMKEKGDIPEGYSVSREKKERFSLILESASTNQTSMYLCASSLGGSRGLYNEQFFGPGTRLTVL.